This T cell receptor beta chain was found in a study of molecular identifiers for immune sequencing clone quantification. A single record per CDR3 protein comes from TCRdb applying MiXCR to the PCR reads. The sample holds 85,000 to 100,000 distinct CDR3 sequences, around 20% seen once. Details on this clonotype: One end of the junction is discordant with germline, which a read error may explain.

Germline V lookup: CDR1 SNHLY, CDR2 FYNNEI. The CDR3 has 17 amino acids. The receptor comes from a human donor in good health. Some libraries in this study had Jurkat cell RNA spiked in. The rearrangement joins TRBV2 to TRBJ2-5; TRBD2 matches 12 bases. The sequencing sample was made of naive CD8+ T cells from blood, with Jurkat cell RNA spiked in. As for subset: FACS-sorted CD8+CD4-CCR7+CD45RA+ naive T cells. CDR3 in DNA: TGTGCCAGCAGAGAAGCTACTAGCGGGGGGATCCAAGAGACCCAGTACTTC. It encodes CASREATSGGIQETQYF.